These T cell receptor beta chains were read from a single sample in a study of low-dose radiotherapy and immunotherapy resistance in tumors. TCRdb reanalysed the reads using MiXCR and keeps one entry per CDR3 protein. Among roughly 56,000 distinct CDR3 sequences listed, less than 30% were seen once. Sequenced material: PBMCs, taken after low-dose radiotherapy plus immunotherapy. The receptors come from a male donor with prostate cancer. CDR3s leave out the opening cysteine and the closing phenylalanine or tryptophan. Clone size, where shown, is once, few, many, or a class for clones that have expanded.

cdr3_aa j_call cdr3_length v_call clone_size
ASSLDRGETQY TRBJ2-5 11 TRBV5-1 many
ASRNAEGDTEAF TRBJ1-1 12 TRBV6-5 .
ASSLVWGGPDQPQH TRBJ1-5 14 TRBV28 medium-sized
SVVLRGRTDTQY TRBJ2-3 12 TRBV29-1 few
ASRGLAGRYEQY TRBJ2-7 12 TRBV6-2/TRBV6-3 .
ASSPLAGGVEQF TRBJ2-1 12 TRBV9 .
ASRGQNTGVLF TRBJ2-2 11 TRBV5-1 many
ASSHGLEAF TRBJ1-1 9 TRBV3-1 few
ASSYGGENTGELF TRBJ2-2 13 TRBV6-6 once
SARMGLAEGHSYNEQF TRBJ2-1 16 TRBV20-1 .
SVVGGSSYNEQF TRBJ2-1 12 TRBV29-1 many
ATSRDPTETQY TRBJ2-5 11 TRBV15 many
ASSYVTSGPEQY TRBJ2-7 12 TRBV6-1 .
ASSRGTVHSGANVLT TRBJ2-6 15 TRBV4-2 few
ASSFGGIGAEQY TRBJ2-7 12 TRBV7-9 many